The clone carrying this TCR beta chain was picked up a small number of times. CDR1 KGHSH and CDR2 LQKENI come from the germline V gene. V gave up 3 bases and J gave up 0 bases, with 9 bases separating them. The CDR3 runs 15 residues. These data come from a study of cytomegalovirus exposure and HLA in healthy donors. Both 60 Vbeta primers and 13 Jbeta primers went into the PCR. Sequencing was performed with immunoSEQ multiplex PCR; in TCRdb, only in-frame clones are kept and a portion is missing. The table has roughly 180,000 clones, roughly 85% seen once; the top ten hold 1.3%. The TCR originated in a young man in good health and CMV-seronegative. Sequencing was done on a sample of PBMCs. The chain uses TRBV18 and TRBJ1-3; D is perhaps TRBD1 (5 bases). CDR3 sequence: CASSPTASSGNTIYF. The DNA for the CDR3 is TGTGCCAGCTCACCGACAGCAAGCTCTGGAAACACCATATATTTT.